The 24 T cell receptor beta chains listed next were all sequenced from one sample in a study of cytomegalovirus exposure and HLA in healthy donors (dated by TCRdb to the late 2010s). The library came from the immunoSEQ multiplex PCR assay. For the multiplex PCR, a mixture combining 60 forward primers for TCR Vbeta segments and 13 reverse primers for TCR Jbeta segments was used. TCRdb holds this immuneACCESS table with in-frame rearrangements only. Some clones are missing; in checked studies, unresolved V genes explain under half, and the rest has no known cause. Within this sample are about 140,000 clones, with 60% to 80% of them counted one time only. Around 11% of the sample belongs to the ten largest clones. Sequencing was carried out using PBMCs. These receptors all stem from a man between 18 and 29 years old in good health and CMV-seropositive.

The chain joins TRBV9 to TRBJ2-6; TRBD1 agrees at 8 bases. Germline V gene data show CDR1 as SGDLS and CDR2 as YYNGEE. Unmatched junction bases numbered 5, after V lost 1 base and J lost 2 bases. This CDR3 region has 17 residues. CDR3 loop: CASSVQGAIPGANVLTF. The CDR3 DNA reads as TGTGCCAGCAGCGTACAGGGGGCTATCCCTGGGGCCAACGTCCTGACTTTC.

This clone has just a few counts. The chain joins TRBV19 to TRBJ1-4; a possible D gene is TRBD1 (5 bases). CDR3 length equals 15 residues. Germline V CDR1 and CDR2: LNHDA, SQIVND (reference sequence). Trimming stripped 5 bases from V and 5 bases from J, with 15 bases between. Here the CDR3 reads CASSWQGTVNEKLFF. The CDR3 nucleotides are TGTGCCAGTAGTTGGCAGGGAACAGTAAATGAAAAACTGTTTTTT.

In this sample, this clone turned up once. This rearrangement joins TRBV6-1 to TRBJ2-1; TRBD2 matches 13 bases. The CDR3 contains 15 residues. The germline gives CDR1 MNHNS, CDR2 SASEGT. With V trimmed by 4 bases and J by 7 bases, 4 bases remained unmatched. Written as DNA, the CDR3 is TGTGCCAGCAGTGTACTAGCGGGAGGGCCAAATGAGCAGTTCTTC. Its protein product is CASSVLAGGPNEQFF.

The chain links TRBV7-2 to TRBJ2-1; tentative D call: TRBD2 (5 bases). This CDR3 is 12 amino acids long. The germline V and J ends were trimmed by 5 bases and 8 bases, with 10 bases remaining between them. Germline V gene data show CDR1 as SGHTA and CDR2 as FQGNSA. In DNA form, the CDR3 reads TGTGCCAGCAGCCCTACCGGGGATGAGCAGTTCTTC. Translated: CASSPTGDEQFF.

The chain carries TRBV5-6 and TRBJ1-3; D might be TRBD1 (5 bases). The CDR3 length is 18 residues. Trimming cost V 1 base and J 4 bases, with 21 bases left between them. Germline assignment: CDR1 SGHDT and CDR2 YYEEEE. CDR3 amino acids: CASSLHKRQFSRGNTIYF. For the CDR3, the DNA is TGTGCCAGCAGCTTGCACAAACGACAGTTCTCTCGAGGAAACACCATATATTTT.

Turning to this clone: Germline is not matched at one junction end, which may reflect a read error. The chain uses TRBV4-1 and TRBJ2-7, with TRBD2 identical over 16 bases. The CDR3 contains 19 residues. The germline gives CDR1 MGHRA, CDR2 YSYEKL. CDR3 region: CASSQGPFGTSGRASEQYF. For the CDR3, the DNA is TGCGCCAGCAGCCAAGGACCCTTCGGGACTAGCGGGAGGGCGTCCGAGCAGTACTTT.

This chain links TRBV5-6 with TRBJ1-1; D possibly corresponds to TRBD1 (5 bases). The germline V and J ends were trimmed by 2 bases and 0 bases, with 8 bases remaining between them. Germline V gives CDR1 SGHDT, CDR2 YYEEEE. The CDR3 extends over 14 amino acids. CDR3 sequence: CASSFGRVNTEAFF. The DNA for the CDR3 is TGTGCCAGCAGCTTCGGCAGGGTGAACACTGAAGCTTTCTTT.

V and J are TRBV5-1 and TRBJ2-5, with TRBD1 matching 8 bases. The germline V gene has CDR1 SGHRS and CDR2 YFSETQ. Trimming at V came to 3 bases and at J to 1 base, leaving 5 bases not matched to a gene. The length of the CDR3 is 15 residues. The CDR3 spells CASSSRQGFQETQYF. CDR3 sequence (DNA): TGCGCCAGCAGCTCGAGACAGGGGTTCCAAGAGACCCAGTACTTC.

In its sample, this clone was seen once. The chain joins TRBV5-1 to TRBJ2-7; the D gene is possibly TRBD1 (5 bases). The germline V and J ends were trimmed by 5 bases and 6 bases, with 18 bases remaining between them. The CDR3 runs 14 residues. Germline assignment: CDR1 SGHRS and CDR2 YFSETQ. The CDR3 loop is CASRFGATEGEQYF. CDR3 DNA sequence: TGCGCCAGCAGATTTGGGGCGACGGAAGGCGAGCAGTACTTC.

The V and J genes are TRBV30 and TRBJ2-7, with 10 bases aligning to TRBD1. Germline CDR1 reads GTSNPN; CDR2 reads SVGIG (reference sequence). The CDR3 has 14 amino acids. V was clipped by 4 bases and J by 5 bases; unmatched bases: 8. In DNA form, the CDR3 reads TGTGCCTGGACCATCCGGGACAGGGGCCACGAGCAGTACTTC. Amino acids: CAWTIRDRGHEQYF.

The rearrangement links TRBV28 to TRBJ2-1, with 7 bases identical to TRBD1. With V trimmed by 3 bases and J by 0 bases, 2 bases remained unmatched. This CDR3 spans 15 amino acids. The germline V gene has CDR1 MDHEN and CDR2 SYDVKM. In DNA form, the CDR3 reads TGTGCCAGCAGTTTCCCAGGGGGCTCCTACAATGAGCAGTTCTTC. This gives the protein CASSFPGGSYNEQFF.

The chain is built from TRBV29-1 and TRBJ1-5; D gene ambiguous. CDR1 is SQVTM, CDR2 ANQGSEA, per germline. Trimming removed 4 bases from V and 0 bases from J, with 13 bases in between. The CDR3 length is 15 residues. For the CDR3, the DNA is TGCAGCGTTGTCCTCGGAGGGAATAGCAATCAGCCCCAGCATTTT. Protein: CSVVLGGNSNQPQHF.

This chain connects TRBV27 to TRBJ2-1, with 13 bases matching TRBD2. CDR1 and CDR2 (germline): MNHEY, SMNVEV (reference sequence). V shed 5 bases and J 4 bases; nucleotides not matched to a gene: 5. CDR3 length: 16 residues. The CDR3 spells CASSTLAGGLYNEQFF. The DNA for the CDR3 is TGTGCCAGCAGTACACTAGCGGGAGGGTTATACAATGAGCAGTTCTTC.

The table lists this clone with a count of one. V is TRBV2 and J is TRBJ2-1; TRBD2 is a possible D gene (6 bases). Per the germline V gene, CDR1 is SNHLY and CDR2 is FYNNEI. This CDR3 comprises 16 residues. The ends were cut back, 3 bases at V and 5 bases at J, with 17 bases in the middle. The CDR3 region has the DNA TGTGCCAGCAGTGAGAGTCGGAGGGTTGACCACAATGAGCAGTTCTTC. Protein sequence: CASSESRRVDHNEQFF.

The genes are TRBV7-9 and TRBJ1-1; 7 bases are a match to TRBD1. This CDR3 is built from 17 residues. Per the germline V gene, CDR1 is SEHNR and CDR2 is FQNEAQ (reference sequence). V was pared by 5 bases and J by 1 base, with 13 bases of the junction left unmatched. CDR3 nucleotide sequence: TGTGCCAGCAGCCCATGGCCTTCGACAGGGAAGAACACTGAAGCTTTCTTT. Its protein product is CASSPWPSTGKNTEAFF.

This CDR3 reads CAWSVQGTTHALAEAFF. For the CDR3, the DNA is TGTGCCTGGAGTGTACAGGGGACAACTCACGCACTGGCTGAAGCTTTCTTT. The rearrangement links TRBV30 to TRBJ1-1, with TRBD1 identical over 7 bases. CDR1 GTSNPN and CDR2 SVGIG come from the germline V gene (reference sequence). The J segment lost 6 bases and the V segment lost 0 bases, leaving 16 bases of the junction unmatched. The CDR3 runs to 17 residues.

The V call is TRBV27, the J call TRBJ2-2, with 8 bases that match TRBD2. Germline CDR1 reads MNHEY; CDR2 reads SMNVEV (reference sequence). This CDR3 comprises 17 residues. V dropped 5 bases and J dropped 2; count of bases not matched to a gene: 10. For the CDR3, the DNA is TGTGCCAGCAGTCGCCTTAGCGGGAAGACAAACACCGGGGAGCTGTTTTTT. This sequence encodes CASSRLSGKTNTGELFF.

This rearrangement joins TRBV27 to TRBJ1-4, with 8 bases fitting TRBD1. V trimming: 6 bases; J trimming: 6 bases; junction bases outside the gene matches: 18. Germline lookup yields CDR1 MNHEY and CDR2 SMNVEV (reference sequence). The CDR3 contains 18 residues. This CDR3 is CASSPQTGESLRYEKLFF. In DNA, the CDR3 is TGTGCCAGCAGCCCTCAGACAGGGGAGAGTCTTCGCTATGAAAAACTGTTTTTT. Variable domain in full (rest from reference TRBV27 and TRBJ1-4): EAQVTQNPRYLITVTGKKLTVTCSQNMNHEYMSWYRQDPGLGLRQIYYSMNVEVTDKGDVPEGYKVSRKEKRNFPLILESPSPNQTSLYFCASSPQTGESLRYEKLFFGSGTQLSVL.

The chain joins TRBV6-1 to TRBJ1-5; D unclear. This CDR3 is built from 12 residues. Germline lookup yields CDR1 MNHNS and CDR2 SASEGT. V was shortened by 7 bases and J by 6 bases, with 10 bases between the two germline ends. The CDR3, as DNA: TGTGCCAGCAACCACCCCGGTCAGCCCCAGCATTTT. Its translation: CASNHPGQPQHF.

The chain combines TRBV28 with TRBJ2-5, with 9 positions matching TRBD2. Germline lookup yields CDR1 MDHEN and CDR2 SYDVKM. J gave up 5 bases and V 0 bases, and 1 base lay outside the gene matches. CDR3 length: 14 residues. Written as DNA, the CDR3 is TGTGCCAGCAGTTTATGGCGGGAGGGTGAGACCCAGTACTTC. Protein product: CASSLWREGETQYF.

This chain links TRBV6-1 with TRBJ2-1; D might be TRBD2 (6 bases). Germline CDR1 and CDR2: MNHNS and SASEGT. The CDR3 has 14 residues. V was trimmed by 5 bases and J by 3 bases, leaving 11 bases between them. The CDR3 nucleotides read TGTGCCAGCAGTATCCGACTAGACTACAATGAGCAGTTCTTC. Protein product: CASSIRLDYNEQFF.

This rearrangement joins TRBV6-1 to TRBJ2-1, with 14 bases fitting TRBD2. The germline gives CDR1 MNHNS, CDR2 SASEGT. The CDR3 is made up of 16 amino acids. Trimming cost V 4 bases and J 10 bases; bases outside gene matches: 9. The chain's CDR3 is CASSAARLAGGREQFF. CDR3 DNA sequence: TGTGCCAGCAGTGCAGCCCGACTAGCGGGAGGGAGGGAGCAGTTCTTC.

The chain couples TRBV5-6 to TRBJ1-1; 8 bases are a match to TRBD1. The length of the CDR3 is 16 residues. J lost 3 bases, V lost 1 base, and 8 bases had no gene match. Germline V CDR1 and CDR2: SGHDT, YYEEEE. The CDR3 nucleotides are TGTGCCAGCAGCTTGTTGGACAGGGAATATGACACTGAAGCTTTCTTT. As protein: CASSLLDREYDTEAFF.

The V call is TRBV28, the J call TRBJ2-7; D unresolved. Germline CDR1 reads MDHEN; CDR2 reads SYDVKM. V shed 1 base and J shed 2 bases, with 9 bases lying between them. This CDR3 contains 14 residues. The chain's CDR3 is CASSLSQFAYEQYF. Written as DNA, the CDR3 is TGTGCCAGCAGTTTATCACAGTTTGCCTACGAGCAGTACTTC.